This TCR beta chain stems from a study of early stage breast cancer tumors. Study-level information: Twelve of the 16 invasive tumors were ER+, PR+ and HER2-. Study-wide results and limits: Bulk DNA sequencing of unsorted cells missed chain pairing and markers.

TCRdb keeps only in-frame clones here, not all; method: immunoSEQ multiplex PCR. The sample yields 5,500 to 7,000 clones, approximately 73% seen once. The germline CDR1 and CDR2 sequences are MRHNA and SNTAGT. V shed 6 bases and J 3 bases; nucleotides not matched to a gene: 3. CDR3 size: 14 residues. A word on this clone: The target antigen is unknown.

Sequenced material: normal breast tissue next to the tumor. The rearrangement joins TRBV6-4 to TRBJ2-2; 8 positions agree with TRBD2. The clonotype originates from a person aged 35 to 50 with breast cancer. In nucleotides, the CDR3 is TGTGCCAGCAGCCCGGGACTAGACACCGGGGAGCTGTTTTTT. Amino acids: CASSPGLDTGELFF.